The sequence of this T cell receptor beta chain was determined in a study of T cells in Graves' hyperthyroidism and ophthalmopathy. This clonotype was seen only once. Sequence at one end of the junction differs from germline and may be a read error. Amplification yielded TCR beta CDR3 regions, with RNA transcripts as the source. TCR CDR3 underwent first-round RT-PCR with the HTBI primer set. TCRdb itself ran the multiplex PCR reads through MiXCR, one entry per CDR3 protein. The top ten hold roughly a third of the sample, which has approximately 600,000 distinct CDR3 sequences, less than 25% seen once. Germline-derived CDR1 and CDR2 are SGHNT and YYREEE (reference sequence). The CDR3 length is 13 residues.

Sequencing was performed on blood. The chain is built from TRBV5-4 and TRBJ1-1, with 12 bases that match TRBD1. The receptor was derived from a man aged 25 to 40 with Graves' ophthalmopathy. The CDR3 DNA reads TGTGCCAGCGGGACAGGGGGCAAGCTAGAAGTTTTCTTT. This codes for CASGTGGKLEVFF.